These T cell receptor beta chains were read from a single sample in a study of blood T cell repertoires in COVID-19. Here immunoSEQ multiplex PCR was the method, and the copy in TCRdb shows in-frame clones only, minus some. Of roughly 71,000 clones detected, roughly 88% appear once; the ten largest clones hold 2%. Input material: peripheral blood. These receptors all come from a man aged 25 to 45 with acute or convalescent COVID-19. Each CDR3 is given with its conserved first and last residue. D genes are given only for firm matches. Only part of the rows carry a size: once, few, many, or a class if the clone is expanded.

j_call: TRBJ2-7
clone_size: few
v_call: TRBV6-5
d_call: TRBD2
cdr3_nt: TGTGCCAGCAGGGGGGCTAGCGGGATAGCCGAGCAGTACTTC
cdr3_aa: CASRGASGIAEQYF

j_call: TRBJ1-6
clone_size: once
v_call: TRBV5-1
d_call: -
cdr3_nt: TGCGCCAGCAGCCGAGAAGGACAGCCAAATTCACCCCTCCACTTT
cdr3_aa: CASSREGQPNSPLHF

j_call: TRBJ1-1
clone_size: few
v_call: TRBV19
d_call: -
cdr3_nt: TGTGCCAGTAGTCTTGCAGGGCGGTGGACTGAAGCTTTCTTT
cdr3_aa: CASSLAGRWTEAFF

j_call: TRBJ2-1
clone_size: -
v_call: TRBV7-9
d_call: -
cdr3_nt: TGTGCCAGCAGTCCATCAAAAGAGGCCGCCACCCGCTATGAGCAGTTCTTC
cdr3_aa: CASSPSKEAATRYEQFF

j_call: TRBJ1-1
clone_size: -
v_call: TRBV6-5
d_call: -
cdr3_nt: TGTGCCAGCAGCCCCCCGGGATCACCAAACACTGAAGCTTTCTTT
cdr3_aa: CASSPPGSPNTEAFF

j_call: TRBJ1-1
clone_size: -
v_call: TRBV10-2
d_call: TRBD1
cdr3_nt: TGCGCCAGCAGTGGGGGCCGGACAGGGACTGAAGCTTTCTTT
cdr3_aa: CASSGGRTGTEAFF

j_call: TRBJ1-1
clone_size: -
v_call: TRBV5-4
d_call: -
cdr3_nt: TGTGCCAGCAGCTTTCAGGGATCCACTGAAGCTTTCTTT
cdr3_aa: CASSFQGSTEAFF

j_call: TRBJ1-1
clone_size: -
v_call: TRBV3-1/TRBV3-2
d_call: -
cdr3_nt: TGTGCCAGCAGCCAGATAGACAGCGCGAACACTGAAGCTTTCTTT
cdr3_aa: CASSQIDSANTEAFF

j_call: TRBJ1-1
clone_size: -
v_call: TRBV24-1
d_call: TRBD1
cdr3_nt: TGTGCCACCAGAGAGACAGGGTACACTGAAGCTTTCTTT
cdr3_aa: CATRETGYTEAFF

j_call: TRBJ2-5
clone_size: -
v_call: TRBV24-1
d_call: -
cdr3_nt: TGTGCCACCAGTGGGACCCGGGGTCTAGAGACCCAGTACTTC
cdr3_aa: CATSGTRGLETQYF

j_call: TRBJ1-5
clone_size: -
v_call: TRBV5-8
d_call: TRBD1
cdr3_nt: TGTGCCAGCAGCTTAACGACAGGGGGCTTCGGCAATCAGCCCCAGCATTTT
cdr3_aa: CASSLTTGGFGNQPQHF

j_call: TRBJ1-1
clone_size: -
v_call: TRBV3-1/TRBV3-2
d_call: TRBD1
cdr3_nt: TGTGCCAGCAGCCAAACCGCTGGACAGGGGGAAAGAGCTTTCTTT
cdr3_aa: CASSQTAGQGERAFF

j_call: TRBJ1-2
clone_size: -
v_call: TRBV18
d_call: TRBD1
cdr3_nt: TGTGCCAGCTCACCATCGACAGGGGAGGACTATGGCTACACCTTC
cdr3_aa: CASSPSTGEDYGYTF

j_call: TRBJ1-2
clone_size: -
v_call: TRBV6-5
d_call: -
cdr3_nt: TGTGCCACCCAGACAGGACTCAACTATGGCTACACCTTC
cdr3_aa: CATQTGLNYGYTF

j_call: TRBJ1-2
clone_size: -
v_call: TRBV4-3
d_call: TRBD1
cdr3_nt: TGCGCCAGCAGCCAAGATTGGCAGGGGGCAATCACCTTC
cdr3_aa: CASSQDWQGAITF

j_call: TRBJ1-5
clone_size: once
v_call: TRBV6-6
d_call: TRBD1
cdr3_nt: TGTGCCAGCAGTACCCAGGGGGCTCGCAATCAGCCCCAGCATTTT
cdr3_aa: CASSTQGARNQPQHF

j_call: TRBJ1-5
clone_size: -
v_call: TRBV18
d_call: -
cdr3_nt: TGTGCCAGCTCACCACTCGAAGGTACAGCGGGGCAGCCCCAGCATTTT
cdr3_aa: CASSPLEGTAGQPQHF

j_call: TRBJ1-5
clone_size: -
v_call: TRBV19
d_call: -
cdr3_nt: TGTGCCAGTAGTATAGATAGGGGCAGGAAGCCCCAGCATTTT
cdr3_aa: CASSIDRGRKPQHF

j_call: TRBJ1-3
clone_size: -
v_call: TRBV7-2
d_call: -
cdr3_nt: TGTGCCAGCAGCTTAGCGAGGGGGGGGAGAGGATCTGGAAACACCATATATTTT
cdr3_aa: CASSLARGGRGSGNTIYF

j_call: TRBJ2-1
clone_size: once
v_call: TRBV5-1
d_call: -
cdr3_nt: TGCGCCAGCAGCTTGGGGGCGGGGTCCGTCAATGAGCAGTTCTTC
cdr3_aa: CASSLGAGSVNEQFF

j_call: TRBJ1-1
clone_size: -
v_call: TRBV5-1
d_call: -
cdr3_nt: TGCGCCAGCATGACAGAGAACACTGAAGCTTTCTTT
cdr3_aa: CASMTENTEAFF

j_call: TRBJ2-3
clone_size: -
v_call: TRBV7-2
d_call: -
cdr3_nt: TGTGCCAGCAGCCGTAGCGGCTGGGGAGATACGCAGTATTTT
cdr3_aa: CASSRSGWGDTQYF

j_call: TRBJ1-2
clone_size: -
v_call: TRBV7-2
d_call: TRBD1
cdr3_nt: TGTGCCAGCAGCCTCCGGACAGGGACCTATGGCTACACCTTC
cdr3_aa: CASSLRTGTYGYTF

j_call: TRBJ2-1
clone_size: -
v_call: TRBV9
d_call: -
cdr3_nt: TGTGCCAGCAGCCCCACCGTCAGTATCCGCAATGAGCAGTTCTTC
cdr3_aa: CASSPTVSIRNEQFF

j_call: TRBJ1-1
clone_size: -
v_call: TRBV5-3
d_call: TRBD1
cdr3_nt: TGTGCCAGAAGCTCTAGACAGGGGAGGAACACTGAAGCTTTCTTT
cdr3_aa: CARSSRQGRNTEAFF

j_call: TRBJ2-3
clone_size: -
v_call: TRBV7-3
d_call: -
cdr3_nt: TGTGCCAGCAGCTTGTACTTCAACGCTGGCACAGATACGCAGTATTTT
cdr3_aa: CASSLYFNAGTDTQYF

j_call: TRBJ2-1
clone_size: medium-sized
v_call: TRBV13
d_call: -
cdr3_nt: TGTGCCAGCAGCTTAGGCCCCCTTAGGTTCTTC
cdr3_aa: CASSLGPLRFF

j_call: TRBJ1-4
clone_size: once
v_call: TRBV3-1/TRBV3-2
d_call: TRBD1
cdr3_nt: TGTGCCAGCAGCCATATACTGACAGGGACAAATGAAAAACTGTTTTTT
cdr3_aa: CASSHILTGTNEKLFF

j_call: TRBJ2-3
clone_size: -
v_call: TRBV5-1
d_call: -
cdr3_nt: TGCGCCAGCAGCTTGGAATTAACAGATACGCAGTATTTT
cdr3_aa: CASSLELTDTQYF

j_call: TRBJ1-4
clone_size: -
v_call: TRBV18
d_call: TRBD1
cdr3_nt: TGTGCCAGCTCACCTCAGACAGGGCCGAATGAAAAACTGTTTTTT
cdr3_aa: CASSPQTGPNEKLFF

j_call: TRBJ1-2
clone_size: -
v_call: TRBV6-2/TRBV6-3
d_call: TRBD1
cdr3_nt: TGTGCCAGCAGTTACGACAGGGTCGGCTACACCTTC
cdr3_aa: CASSYDRVGYTF

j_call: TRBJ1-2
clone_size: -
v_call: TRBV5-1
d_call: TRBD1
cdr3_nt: TGCGCCAGCAGCTTGGTTTCAGGGGGCGCTGGGGGCTACACCTTC
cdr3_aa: CASSLVSGGAGGYTF

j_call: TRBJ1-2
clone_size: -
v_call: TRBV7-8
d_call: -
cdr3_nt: TGTGCCAGCAGCTCAATCTATGGCTACACCTTC
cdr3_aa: CASSSIYGYTF

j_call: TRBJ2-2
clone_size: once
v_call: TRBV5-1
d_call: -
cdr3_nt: TGCGCCAGCAGCTTGGGGATGGGGGGGCCGGAAACCGGGGAGCTGTTTTTT
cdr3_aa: CASSLGMGGPETGELFF

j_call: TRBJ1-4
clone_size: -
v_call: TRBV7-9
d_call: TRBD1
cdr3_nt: TGTGCCAGCAGCTTATTTGCAGGGGGAAATGAAAAACTGTTTTTT
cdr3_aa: CASSLFAGGNEKLFF

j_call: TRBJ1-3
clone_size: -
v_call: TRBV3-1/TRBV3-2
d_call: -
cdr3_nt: TGTGCCAGCAGCCTCCATCGAGTGCCGAGCCCCTCTGGAAACACCATATATTTT
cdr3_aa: CASSLHRVPSPSGNTIYF

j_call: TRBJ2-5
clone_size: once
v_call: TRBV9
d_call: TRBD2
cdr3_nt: TGTGCCAGCAGCGTAAAGACTAGCGGTGAGACCCAGTACTTC
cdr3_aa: CASSVKTSGETQYF

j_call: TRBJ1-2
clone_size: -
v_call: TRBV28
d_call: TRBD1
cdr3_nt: TGTGCCAGCAGTTTTGGTGACAGGGACTATGGCTACACCTTC
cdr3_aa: CASSFGDRDYGYTF

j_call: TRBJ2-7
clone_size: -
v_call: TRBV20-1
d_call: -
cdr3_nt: TGCAGTGCTAGAGAACAGTACGAGCAGTACTTC
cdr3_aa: CSAREQYEQYF

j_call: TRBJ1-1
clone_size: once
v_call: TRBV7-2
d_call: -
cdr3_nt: TGTGCCAGCAGTTTTTCCATGAACACTGAAGCTTTCTTT
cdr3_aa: CASSFSMNTEAFF

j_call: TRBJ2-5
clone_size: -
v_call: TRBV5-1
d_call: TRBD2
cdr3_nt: TGCGCCAGCAGCCTCCCTGGGGGCAGCGGGGGGCAAGAGACCCAGTACTTC
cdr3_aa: CASSLPGGSGGQETQYF

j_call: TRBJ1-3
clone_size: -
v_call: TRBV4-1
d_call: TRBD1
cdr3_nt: TGCGCCAGCAGCCGCGGGCTACAGGGGTCTGGAAACACCATATATTTT
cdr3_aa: CASSRGLQGSGNTIYF

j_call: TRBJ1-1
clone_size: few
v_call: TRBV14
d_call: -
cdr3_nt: TGTGCCAGCAGCCTATCTTTTGGGAGGGGCACTGAAGCTTTCTTT
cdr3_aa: CASSLSFGRGTEAFF

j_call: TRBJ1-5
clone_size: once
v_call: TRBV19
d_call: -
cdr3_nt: TGTGCCAGTAGTTCGGCAGGGATTATGGGTCAGCCCCAGCATTTT
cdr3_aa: CASSSAGIMGQPQHF

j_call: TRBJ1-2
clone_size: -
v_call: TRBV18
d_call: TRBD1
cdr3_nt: TGTGCCAGCTCACCGACGGACAGGAGCCATGGCTACACCTTC
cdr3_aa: CASSPTDRSHGYTF

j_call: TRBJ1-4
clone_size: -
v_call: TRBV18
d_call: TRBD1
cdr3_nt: TGTGCCAGCTCACCTTACAGGGGAGGTAATGAAAAACTGTTTTTT
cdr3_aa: CASSPYRGGNEKLFF

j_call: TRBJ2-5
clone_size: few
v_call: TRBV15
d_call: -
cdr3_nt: TGTGCCACCAGCAGAGATCTCTCGAGCCGGGAGTGGGAGACCCAGTACTTC
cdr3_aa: CATSRDLSSREWETQYF

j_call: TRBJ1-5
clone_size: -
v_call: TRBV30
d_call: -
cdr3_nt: TGTGCCTGGAGTGTTAATAGCAATCAGCCCCAGCATTTT
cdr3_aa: CAWSVNSNQPQHF

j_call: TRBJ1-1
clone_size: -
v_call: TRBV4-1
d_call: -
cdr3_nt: TGCGCCAGCAGCCAAGATCTTGGGCAGCAAGCTTTCTTT
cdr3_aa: CASSQDLGQQAFF

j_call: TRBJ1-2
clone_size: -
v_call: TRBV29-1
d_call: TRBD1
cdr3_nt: TGCAGCGTTGGGTTGAGACAGGGAAGCTACACCTTC
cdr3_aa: CSVGLRQGSYTF

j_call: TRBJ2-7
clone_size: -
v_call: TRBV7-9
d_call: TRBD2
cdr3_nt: TGTGCCAGCAACTGGGGACTAGCGGGAGAAGAGCAGTACTTC
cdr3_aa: CASNWGLAGEEQYF

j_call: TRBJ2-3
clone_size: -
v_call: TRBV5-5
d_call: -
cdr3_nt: TGTGCCAGCAGCTTAGTGAGCGGAGCTCTGAGCACAGATACGCAGTATTTT
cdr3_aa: CASSLVSGALSTDTQYF